One and the same sample provided the 6 T cell receptor beta chains below, sequenced in a study of T-cell memory formation after mild COVID-19. TCRdb analysed the 5' RACE reads with MiXCR anew, one entry per CDR3 protein. The sample has tens of thousands of distinct CDR3 sequences, about 30% seen once; the top ten hold 43%. Source material: PBMCs or a T cell subset sorted from them (not recorded which). The receptor source for this set is a man aged 18-30 years who had mild COVID-19 (a few samples of this study predate the infection). Cell type and time point are not known.

There are a few counts of this clonotype. The rearrangement uses TRBV4-1 and TRBJ1-2; D not resolved. Trimming removed 2 bases at V and 7 bases at J, with 11 bases between. Germline values: CDR1 MGHRA, CDR2 YSYEKL. CDR3 size: 13 residues. The DNA of the CDR3 is TGCGCCAGCAGCCAACTGGATAATCCTGGCTACACCTTC. Translating gives CASSQLDNPGYTF.

A few counts support this clonotype. This chain links TRBV2 with TRBJ2-3, with TRBD2 matching over 14 bases. This CDR3 has 18 residues. Per germline, CDR1 SNHLY and CDR2 FYNNEI. Trimming removed 8 bases from V and 0 bases from J; junction bases left unmatched: 10. This chain's CDR3 is CASHPGTSGGPSTDTQYF. The CDR3 DNA reads as TGTGCCAGCCACCCCGGGACTAGCGGGGGACCTAGCACAGATACGCAGTATTTT.

CDR3 nucleotides: TGTGCCAGCAGCTTAGATGGGTCACCAATTGAGACCCAGTACTTC. It is translated as CASSLDGSPIETQYF. The V gene is TRBV11-2, the J gene TRBJ2-5, with D uncertain. Trimming removed 0 bases from V and 5 bases from J, with 13 bases in between. The CDR3 is 15 amino acids. CDR1 is SGHAT, CDR2 FQNNGV, per germline.

This clonotype was picked up a small number of times. V gene TRBV5-1 combines with J gene TRBJ2-3; D is ambiguous. Germline V gene lookup returns CDR1 SGHRS and CDR2 YFSETQ. The CDR3 has 13 residues. Trimming removed 4 bases at V and 4 bases at J, with 10 bases between. The CDR3 protein is CASSELTADTQYF. The CDR3 DNA reads TGCGCCAGCAGCGAACTTACGGCAGATACGCAGTATTTT.

The chain couples TRBV19 to TRBJ2-7; TRBD2 might be the D (5 bases). This CDR3 has 12 residues. Trimming shortened V by 3 bases and J by 4 bases, and 7 bases separated the two germline ends. Germline V gene lookup returns CDR1 LNHDA and CDR2 SQIVND (reference sequence). The CDR3 reads CASSMRGYEQYF. CDR3 nucleotide sequence: TGTGCCAGTAGTATGAGAGGGTACGAGCAGTACTTC. Together with reference TRBV19 and TRBJ2-7, the CDR3 gives the full variable domain: DGGITQSPKYLFRKEGQNVTLSCEQNLNHDAMYWYRQDPGQGLRLIYYSQIVNDFQKGDIAEGYSVSREKKESFPLTVTSAQKNPTAFYLCASSMRGYEQYFGPGTRLTVT.

This clonotype was observed a single time. Given a much more abundant clone one base away, this may be a read error. V and J are TRBV27 and TRBJ2-2; D ambiguous. The CDR3 consists of 12 residues. Germline-derived CDR1 and CDR2 are MNHEY and SMNVEV (reference sequence). CDR3 in amino acids: CSSSLPTGELFF. The CDR3 coding sequence is TGTTCCAGCAGTCTCCCTACCGGGGAGCTGTTTTTT.